Below are 7 T cell receptor beta chains sequenced from a single sample in a study of shared clonotypes between healthy human individuals. Produced via immunoSEQ multiplex PCR; TCRdb's table is partial and in-frame only. The sample has a few million clones, 85% to 95% seen once. What was sequenced was naive CD4+ T cells from PBMCs. Subset defined: CD45RA+ positively selected. These TCRs come from a man between 18 and 29 years old in good health. Some clones in this sample may be carry-over from other donors' samples.

The chain recombines TRBV30 with TRBJ2-7; tentative D call: TRBD2 (5 bases). Trimming took off 4 bases at V and 5 bases at J, with 15 bases between the two ends. The CDR3 sequence is 13 residues long. The germline V gene has CDR1 GTSNPN and CDR2 SVGIG (reference sequence). The CDR3 is CAWTPRDRDEQYF. The CDR3 DNA is TGTGCCTGGACTCCCCGGGATCGCGACGAGCAGTACTTC. Looking up the rest from reference TRBV30 and TRBJ2-7 gives the full variable domain: SQTIHQWPATLVQPVGSPLSLECTVEGTSNPNLYWYRQAAGRGLQLLFYSVGIGQISSEVPQNLSASRPQDRQFILSSKKLLLSDSGFYLCAWTPRDRDEQYFGPGTRLTVT.

The sample holds one count of this clone. The V call is TRBV6-1, the J call TRBJ1-1, with 10 bases that match TRBD1. The CDR3 loop spans 15 amino acids. The germline V gene has CDR1 MNHNS and CDR2 SASEGT. The V and J ends lost 8 bases and 3 bases, in that order; junction bases with no gene match: 9. CDR3 sequence (DNA): TGTGCCAGCGTGGTGAGGGGGACAGGGGACACTGAAGCTTTCTTT. Amino acids: CASVVRGTGDTEAFF.

Here the CDR3 DNA reads TGTGCCAGCAGCCCAAATTCGGGCGGCCTGTTTTTT. Translation gives CASSPNSGGLFF. The chain links TRBV11-2 to TRBJ1-4; D is uncertain. Trimming cost V 5 bases and J 14 bases, with 15 bases left between them. This CDR3 spans 12 amino acids. The germline V gene has CDR1 SGHAT and CDR2 FQNNGV.

V and J are TRBV4-2 and TRBJ1-5, with D maybe TRBD1 (6 bases). Trimming removed 1 base from V and 6 bases from J, with 13 bases in between. The CDR3 loop spans 15 amino acids. Looked up from germline, CDR1 is LGHNA and CDR2 is YNFKEQ. The CDR3 nucleotides are TGTGCCAGCAGCCAAGTTTTAAGGGGGGCTCAGCCCCAGCATTTT. The encoded protein is CASSQVLRGAQPQHF.

V gene TRBV7-8 combines with J gene TRBJ1-6; possibly TRBD1 for D (5 bases). This CDR3 is 15 amino acids long. Germline values: CDR1 SGHVS, CDR2 FQNEAQ. V shed 7 bases and J shed 9 bases, with 19 bases lying between them. CDR3: CASKYGEGIGSPLHF. The DNA for the CDR3 is TGTGCCAGCAAATACGGGGAGGGGATCGGTTCACCCCTCCACTTT.

This clone was detected once. V usage is TRBV27 and J usage is TRBJ2-3; 8 nucleotides match TRBD2. Trimming cost V 2 bases and J 3 bases; bases outside gene matches: 1. The CDR3 has 14 amino acids. Germline values: CDR1 MNHEY, CDR2 SMNVEV (reference sequence). The CDR3 DNA reads TGTGCCAGCAGTTTACTAGCGGGTACAGATACGCAGTATTTT. Its protein product is CASSLLAGTDTQYF.

The chain employs TRBV4-3 and TRBJ2-2; the D gene is possibly TRBD1 (6 bases). Germline-derived CDR1 and CDR2 are LGHNA and YSLEER. Trimming shortened V by 2 bases and J by 5 bases, and 15 bases separated the two germline ends. The CDR3 is 16 amino acids. Here the CDR3 DNA reads TGCGCCAGCAGCCAACAAGGACAGCGAGGGACCGGGGAGCTGTTTTTT. Amino acids: CASSQQGQRGTGELFF.